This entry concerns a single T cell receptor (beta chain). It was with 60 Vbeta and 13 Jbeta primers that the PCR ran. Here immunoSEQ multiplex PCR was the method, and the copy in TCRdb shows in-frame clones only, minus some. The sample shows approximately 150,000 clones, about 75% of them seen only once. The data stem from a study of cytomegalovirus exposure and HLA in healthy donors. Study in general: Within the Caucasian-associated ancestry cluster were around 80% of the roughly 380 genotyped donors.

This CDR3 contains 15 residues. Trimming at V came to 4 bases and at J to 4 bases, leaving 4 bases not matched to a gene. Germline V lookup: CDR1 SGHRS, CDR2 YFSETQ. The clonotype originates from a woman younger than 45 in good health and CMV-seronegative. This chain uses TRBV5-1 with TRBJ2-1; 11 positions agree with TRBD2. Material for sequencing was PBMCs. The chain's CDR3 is CASSPSGGYYNEQFF. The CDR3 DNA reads TGCGCCAGCAGCCCTAGCGGGGGGTATTACAATGAGCAGTTCTTC.